Listed below are T cell receptor beta chains from one sample, sequenced in a study of OX40 agonist ivuxolimab in advanced cancers. Assay: immunoSEQ multiplex PCR; the TCRdb copy retains only in-frame clones and omits some. The sample lists some 82,000 clones, around nine tenths occurring once. The sample here was CD4+ or CD8+ T cells sorted from blood, taken in a trial of the OX40 agonist ivuxolimab. The receptors stem from an adult with an advanced solid tumor such as melanoma, head and neck, liver or kidney cancer. The CDR3 runs from the conserved cysteine through the conserved F or W. Each record gives: CDR3 DNA, CDR3 protein, J gene, CDR3 length, D gene, V gene, clone size. The D gene is left open where the match is weak. The size field is filled for only some rows; it gives once, few, many or a size class.

cdr3_nt: TGTGCCAGCAGCTTAGTTGGAGCGGGACCGTACAATGAGCAGTTCTTC; cdr3_aa: CASSLVGAGPYNEQFF; j_call: TRBJ2-1; cdr3_length: 16; d_call: TRBD2; v_call: TRBV7-8; clone_size: NA
cdr3_nt: TGTGCCTGCCACAGGGGGCGGGGAAACACTGAAGCTTTCTTT; cdr3_aa: CACHRGRGNTEAFF; j_call: TRBJ1-1; cdr3_length: 14; d_call: TRBD1; v_call: TRBV30; clone_size: NA
cdr3_nt: TGTGCCAGCAGGCGCGGCGCGTACCAAGAGACCCAGTACTTC; cdr3_aa: CASRRGAYQETQYF; j_call: TRBJ2-5; cdr3_length: 14; d_call: NA; v_call: TRBV27; clone_size: NA
cdr3_nt: TGTGCCAGCAGCAAGGGGGCGGGACAGGGTGGATCCTACAATGAGCAGTTCTTC; cdr3_aa: CASSKGAGQGGSYNEQFF; j_call: TRBJ2-1; cdr3_length: 18; d_call: TRBD1; v_call: TRBV7-9; clone_size: NA
cdr3_nt: TGTGCCAGCAGCTGGGGACAGGGTGGAGTAACTAGCGGGAGGGCCGCTGAGCAGTTCTTC; cdr3_aa: CASSWGQGGVTSGRAAEQFF; j_call: TRBJ2-1; cdr3_length: 20; d_call: TRBD2; v_call: TRBV5-4; clone_size: NA
cdr3_nt: TGCAGCGTTGGCCGGGACAGGGATCAGCCCCAGCATTTT; cdr3_aa: CSVGRDRDQPQHF; j_call: TRBJ1-5; cdr3_length: 13; d_call: TRBD1; v_call: TRBV29-1; clone_size: NA
cdr3_nt: TGTGCCAGCAGCCAAGCCGACAGGGCCGGGGAGCTGTTTTTT; cdr3_aa: CASSQADRAGELFF; j_call: TRBJ2-2; cdr3_length: 14; d_call: TRBD1; v_call: TRBV4-2; clone_size: NA
cdr3_nt: TGTGCCAGCAATCCGTTGAACACCGGGGAGCTGTTTTTT; cdr3_aa: CASNPLNTGELFF; j_call: TRBJ2-2; cdr3_length: 13; d_call: NA; v_call: TRBV6-1; clone_size: NA
cdr3_nt: TGCGCCAGCACCGAGGGGCCTGGAAACACCATATATTTT; cdr3_aa: CASTEGPGNTIYF; j_call: TRBJ1-3; cdr3_length: 13; d_call: NA; v_call: TRBV10-1; clone_size: NA
cdr3_nt: TGTGCCAGCAGCTTCCACGCCGGGACTAGCGGGAATAATGAGCAGTTCTTC; cdr3_aa: CASSFHAGTSGNNEQFF; j_call: TRBJ2-1; cdr3_length: 17; d_call: TRBD2; v_call: TRBV11-3; clone_size: NA
cdr3_nt: TGCAGTGCGCCAATAGTTTCCCAGTACTTC; cdr3_aa: CSAPIVSQYF; j_call: TRBJ2-5; cdr3_length: 10; d_call: NA; v_call: TRBV20-1; clone_size: NA
cdr3_nt: TGCGCCAGCAGTGAGTACCACGAGCAGTACTTC; cdr3_aa: CASSEYHEQYF; j_call: TRBJ2-7; cdr3_length: 11; d_call: NA; v_call: TRBV10-2; clone_size: NA
cdr3_nt: TGTGCCAGCAGTGACTTCCAGGGAGGCATTCAGTACTTC; cdr3_aa: CASSDFQGGIQYF; j_call: TRBJ2-4; cdr3_length: 13; d_call: NA; v_call: TRBV6-4; clone_size: NA
cdr3_nt: TGCGCCAGCAGCCAAGGCCCGGTTATAGGGGGTCAGTACTTC; cdr3_aa: CASSQGPVIGGQYF; j_call: TRBJ2-4; cdr3_length: 14; d_call: NA; v_call: TRBV4-1; clone_size: NA
cdr3_nt: TGTGCCAGCTCACCACCGACAGGGGGCGAGGGACTAGCTCTTGAGCAGTTCTTC; cdr3_aa: CASSPPTGGEGLALEQFF; j_call: TRBJ2-1; cdr3_length: 18; d_call: NA; v_call: TRBV18; clone_size: NA
cdr3_nt: TGCGCCAGCAGCCAAACAGGGTCCGGAACCGGGGAGCTGTTTTTT; cdr3_aa: CASSQTGSGTGELFF; j_call: TRBJ2-2; cdr3_length: 15; d_call: NA; v_call: TRBV4-3; clone_size: NA
cdr3_nt: TGTGCCTGGAGGTCCGGTGTCGTAAACCAAGAGACCCAGTACTTC; cdr3_aa: CAWRSGVVNQETQYF; j_call: TRBJ2-5; cdr3_length: 15; d_call: NA; v_call: TRBV30; clone_size: once
cdr3_nt: TGTGCCAGCAGCGCCAGGGTTTCGACCGGGGAGCTGTTTTTT; cdr3_aa: CASSARVSTGELFF; j_call: TRBJ2-2; cdr3_length: 14; d_call: NA; v_call: TRBV7-8; clone_size: once
cdr3_nt: TGCGCCAGCAGCTTGGGTCCGGGACTAGCAGGTATCGAGCAGTACTTC; cdr3_aa: CASSLGPGLAGIEQYF; j_call: TRBJ2-7; cdr3_length: 16; d_call: TRBD2; v_call: TRBV5-1; clone_size: NA
cdr3_nt: TGTGCCAGCAGCTTGTACAGAATGAACACTGAAGCTTTCTTT; cdr3_aa: CASSLYRMNTEAFF; j_call: TRBJ1-1; cdr3_length: 14; d_call: NA; v_call: TRBV5-4; clone_size: NA
cdr3_nt: TGTGCCAGCAAAGGGCTGGGGAGGCACACCGGGGAGCTGTTTTTT; cdr3_aa: CASKGLGRHTGELFF; j_call: TRBJ2-2; cdr3_length: 15; d_call: NA; v_call: TRBV21-1; clone_size: once
cdr3_nt: TGTGCCAGTAGCGGGAGGCGGGATACGCAGTATTTT; cdr3_aa: CASSGRRDTQYF; j_call: TRBJ2-3; cdr3_length: 12; d_call: TRBD2; v_call: TRBV7-2; clone_size: NA
cdr3_nt: TGCGCCAGCAGCTTGGTTGACCCTGTGAGCACAGATACGCAGTATTTT; cdr3_aa: CASSLVDPVSTDTQYF; j_call: TRBJ2-3; cdr3_length: 16; d_call: NA; v_call: TRBV5-1; clone_size: NA
cdr3_nt: TGCGCCAGCAGCCAAGGACGGGACCGATTCGCCGGGGAGCTGTTTTTT; cdr3_aa: CASSQGRDRFAGELFF; j_call: TRBJ2-2; cdr3_length: 16; d_call: NA; v_call: TRBV4-3; clone_size: NA
cdr3_nt: TGTGCCATCAGGAAAGCCCCAGAAGGGAACGAGCAGTACTTC; cdr3_aa: CAIRKAPEGNEQYF; j_call: TRBJ2-7; cdr3_length: 14; d_call: NA; v_call: TRBV10-3; clone_size: NA
cdr3_nt: TGTGCCAGTTCTAGGGCGAACCAAGAGACCCAGTACTTC; cdr3_aa: CASSRANQETQYF; j_call: TRBJ2-5; cdr3_length: 13; d_call: NA; v_call: TRBV19; clone_size: NA
cdr3_nt: TGTGCCAGCAGCGTAGCGGTTACGAACACCGGGGAGCTGTTTTTT; cdr3_aa: CASSVAVTNTGELFF; j_call: TRBJ2-2; cdr3_length: 15; d_call: NA; v_call: TRBV9; clone_size: NA
cdr3_nt: TGTGCCAGCAGCCTGCAGGGGGCGGCTAATCAGCCCCAGCATTTT; cdr3_aa: CASSLQGAANQPQHF; j_call: TRBJ1-5; cdr3_length: 15; d_call: TRBD1; v_call: TRBV5-6; clone_size: NA
cdr3_nt: TGTGCCTGGAGTCTGAACACTGAAGCTTTCTTT; cdr3_aa: CAWSLNTEAFF; j_call: TRBJ1-1; cdr3_length: 11; d_call: NA; v_call: TRBV30; clone_size: NA
cdr3_nt: TGCGCCAGCAGCTTGGAAGCTAGCGGCCTTAGCACAGATACGCAGTATTTT; cdr3_aa: CASSLEASGLSTDTQYF; j_call: TRBJ2-3; cdr3_length: 17; d_call: TRBD2; v_call: TRBV5-1; clone_size: NA
cdr3_nt: TGTGCCTGGAGTCCTACCCTTAGAGGAAACACCATATATTTT; cdr3_aa: CAWSPTLRGNTIYF; j_call: TRBJ1-3; cdr3_length: 14; d_call: NA; v_call: TRBV30; clone_size: NA